This T cell receptor (beta chain) was recovered during a study of blood T cells in healthy people across ages. Study-level points and caveats: Roughly linear declines in TCR beta diversity per million T cells occurred with age.

With a J-beta primer mix and a sample-barcoded 5' primer, a second PCR ran about 7 to 12 cycles. TCRdb recomputed calls from the 5' RACE reads with MiXCR, one row per CDR3 protein. This table has fewer than 750,000 distinct CDR3 sequences, around 48% appearing once. PBMCs numbering at least 6.5 million were isolated per sample. Losses at the gene ends were 3 bases for V and 4 bases for J; bases not matched to a gene: 2. The CDR3 loop spans 15 amino acids. Germline lookup yields CDR1 SGHAT and CDR2 FQNNGV. About this clonotype itself: Antigen: not known.

The sequence was collected from a man at least 80 years old in good health. The sample consisted of blood. This chain uses TRBV11-2 with TRBJ2-3, with TRBD2 matching 12 bases. The CDR3 sequence: CASSFLAGGADTQYF. CDR3 sequence (DNA): TGTGCCAGCAGCTTTCTAGCGGGAGGGGCAGATACGCAGTATTTT.